This TCR beta chain was retrieved from a study of control samples from healthy donors and cancer patients. Sequencing was performed with immunoSEQ multiplex PCR; in TCRdb, only in-frame clones are kept and a portion is missing. Seen here are about 130,000 clones, around 92% observed once, and the top ten hold 2.1%. CDR3 length: 15 residues. Germline CDR1 reads KGHDR; CDR2 reads SFDVKD. The V gene end was trimmed by 6 bases and the J gene end by 4 bases; junction bases not matched to a gene: 7. Sequenced: blood. The receptor's source is a woman aged 45 to 65 in good health. V gene TRBV24-1 combines with J gene TRBJ1-4; TRBD1 agrees at 7 bases. The CDR3 DNA follows: TGTGCCACCAGTCACCCGGGACAGTTTAATGAAAAACTGTTTTTT. As protein: CATSHPGQFNEKLFF.